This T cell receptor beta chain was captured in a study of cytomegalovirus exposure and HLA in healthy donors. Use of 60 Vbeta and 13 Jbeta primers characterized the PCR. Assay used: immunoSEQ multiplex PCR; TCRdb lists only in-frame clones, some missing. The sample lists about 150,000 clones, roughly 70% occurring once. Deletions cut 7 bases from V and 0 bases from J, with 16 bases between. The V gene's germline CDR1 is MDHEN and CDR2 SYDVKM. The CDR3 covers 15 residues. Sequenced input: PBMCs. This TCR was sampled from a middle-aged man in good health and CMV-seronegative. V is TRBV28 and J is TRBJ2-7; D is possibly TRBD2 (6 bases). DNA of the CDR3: TGTGCCAGCACCCCCTCCGGGACTGGCTCCTACGAGCAGTACTTC. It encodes CASTPSGTGSYEQYF.